The text below deals with one T cell receptor beta chain. No antigen is known for it. CDR3 length: 16 residues. V gave up 3 bases and J gave up 7 bases; unmatched junction bases: 6. Unique molecular identifiers had been added to the TCR beta cDNA libraries. In TCRdb, the PCR reads were re-called with MiXCR into one record per CDR3 protein. The profile shows 750,000 to 950,000 distinct CDR3 sequences, approximately 44% of them singletons. This entry belongs to a study of post-analysis software for immune sequencing data. Findings and limits, study-wide: Roughly 5 TRBV segments (TRBV5-6, TRBV5-1 and TRBV20-1 among them) occurred more frequently in patients than in controls. Those with multiple sclerosis, the patient group, showed significantly lower normalized Chao1 diversity than controls.

V and J are TRBV12-3 or TRBV12-4 and TRBJ2-1, with 13 bases lining up with TRBD2. The sequenced material came from blood. The sequence derives from a girl between 10 and 17 years old with multiple sclerosis. CDR3 DNA: TGTGCCAGCAGTTTGCTGGGACTAGCGGGACTGAATGAGCAGTTCTTC. As protein: CASSLLGLAGLNEQFF.